These 25 T cell receptor beta chains were sequenced from one sample in a study of blood T cell repertoires in COVID-19 (TCRdb year 2020). Library preparation used the immunoSEQ multiplex PCR assay. TCRdb took over this immuneACCESS table, retaining in-frame rearrangements with V and J assigned. Such tables are incomplete; in checked studies, under half of the missing clones stem from an unresolved V gene, and the remainder is unexplained. This sample is represented by approximately 340,000 clones; around 88% of them were singletons. The ten largest account for 2.5% to 3.5% of the sample. The specimen was peripheral blood. Every receptor here comes from a man younger than 45 with active or convalescent COVID-19.

V and J are TRBV10-1 and TRBJ1-3, with TRBD1 identical over 8 bases. J lost 2 bases, V lost 6 bases, and 3 bases had no gene match. Per germline, CDR1 WNHNN and CDR2 SYGVQD (reference sequence). The CDR3 spans 14 residues. The CDR3 region is CASRDRVAGNTIYF. The DNA for the CDR3 is TGCGCCAGCAGGGACAGGGTAGCTGGAAACACCATATATTTT.

This rearrangement joins TRBV11-2 to TRBJ1-2; TRBD1 matches 7 bases. The CDR3 is 17 residues long. Unmatched junction bases numbered 12, after V lost 0 bases and J lost 5 bases. CDR1 SGHAT and CDR2 FQNNGV come from the germline V gene. CDR3 sequence (DNA): TGTGCCAGCAGCTTAGATCGGGACAGAAAGTTTTCTTATGGCTACACCTTC. Translation: CASSLDRDRKFSYGYTF.

V is TRBV7-2 and J is TRBJ2-5, with TRBD2 identical over 10 bases. The V segment lost 5 bases and the J segment 9 bases; nucleotides outside the gene matches: 15. This CDR3 comprises 16 residues. Per the germline V gene, CDR1 is SGHTA and CDR2 is FQGNSA. The CDR3 reads CASSITSGTRVGAQYF. In DNA, the CDR3 is TGTGCCAGCAGCATCACTAGCGGGACCCGCGTGGGGGCCCAGTACTTC.

The V and J genes are TRBV11-3 and TRBJ2-7; the D gene is possibly TRBD2 (6 bases). This CDR3 has 15 amino acids. Germline lookup yields CDR1 SGHNT and CDR2 YENEEA. Trimming stripped 5 bases from V and 0 bases from J, with 14 bases between. CDR3 residues: CASSAGWRGSYEQYF. CDR3 DNA: TGTGCCAGCAGCGCGGGGTGGCGGGGCTCCTACGAGCAGTACTTC.

This chain links TRBV7-3 with TRBJ2-7, with 9 bases matching TRBD2. Trimming removed 0 bases from V and 0 bases from J; junction bases left unmatched: 15. The CDR3 has 20 amino acids. Germline loops: CDR1 SGHTA, CDR2 FQGTGA. CDR3 loop: CASSLTGLGLAGPYSYEQYF. DNA of the CDR3: TGTGCCAGCAGCTTAACCGGGTTAGGCCTAGCGGGACCGTACTCCTACGAGCAGTACTTC.

This clone was observed a handful of times. This rearrangement joins TRBV6-6 to TRBJ2-2, with 11 bases that match TRBD1. V was pared by 8 bases and J by 5 bases, with 7 bases of the junction left unmatched. CDR1 MNHNY and CDR2 SVGAGI come from the germline V gene (reference sequence). The CDR3 loop spans 15 amino acids. The CDR3 here is CASQDRGLMTGELFF. The CDR3 region has the DNA TGTGCCAGCCAGGACAGGGGGCTAATGACCGGGGAGCTGTTTTTT.

The CDR3 here is CASSRDSSNQPQHF. CDR3 sequence (DNA): TGTGCCAGCAGTCGGGACTCCTCGAATCAGCCCCAGCATTTT. The chain couples TRBV6-2 or TRBV6-3 to TRBJ1-5, with D perhaps TRBD1 (5 bases). Trimming took 5 bases from V and 4 from J, leaving 12 bases between them. Germline-derived CDR1 and CDR2 are MNHEY and SVGEGT. CDR3 size: 14 residues.

V and J are TRBV7-6 and TRBJ2-2; TRBD2 matches at 12 bases. The CDR3 is 18 amino acids. Germline assignment: CDR1 SGHVS and CDR2 FNYEAQ. Germline trimming cut 3 bases from V and 7 bases from J; bases unmatched to any gene: 12. CDR3 residues: CASSLGTELAGGSGELFF. CDR3 sequence (DNA): TGTGCCAGCAGCTTGGGGACGGAACTAGCGGGAGGTAGCGGGGAGCTGTTTTTT.

The chain carries TRBV24-1 and TRBJ2-3; 12 nucleotides align to TRBD2. Unmatched junction bases numbered 4, after V lost 4 bases and J lost 12 bases. CDR1 and CDR2 (germline): KGHDR, SFDVKD. This CDR3 spans 13 amino acids. CDR3 bases: TGTGCCACCAGTGACCCGACTAGCGGGAGTCAGTATTTT. Protein sequence: CATSDPTSGSQYF.

CDR3 DNA sequence: TGTGCCAGCTCACGGGGCAGACAGAACACCGGGGAGCTGTTTTTT. Amino acid sequence: CASSRGRQNTGELFF. V and J are TRBV18 and TRBJ2-2; possible D gene TRBD1, 5 bases. Germline V CDR1 and CDR2: KGHSH, LQKENI. Trimming stripped 4 bases from V and 1 base from J, with 10 bases between. The CDR3 loop spans 15 amino acids.

This clone has only a few counts. The V gene is TRBV19, the J gene TRBJ2-6; D is uncertain. The CDR3 has 15 residues. From germline, CDR1 is LNHDA and CDR2 SQIVND (reference sequence). V shed 9 bases and J shed 0 bases, with 12 bases lying between them. Here the CDR3 DNA reads TGTGCCAGCACCTATGAGAGCTCTGGGGCCAACGTCCTGACTTTC. Translating it yields CASTYESSGANVLTF.

The chain employs TRBV18 and TRBJ1-6; 8 bases are shared with TRBD1. CDR1 is KGHSH and CDR2 is LQKENI in the germline V gene. The CDR3 covers 17 residues. V was clipped by 0 bases and J by 7 bases; unmatched bases: 8. CDR3 coding DNA: TGTGCCAGCTCACCACCCACAGGGGGACCGGGGAATTCACCCCTCCACTTT. It encodes CASSPPTGGPGNSPLHF.

This chain links TRBV5-1 with TRBJ2-3, with D maybe TRBD2 (6 bases). V was clipped by 4 bases and J by 5 bases, with 23 bases between them. The CDR3 extends over 17 amino acids. Per germline, CDR1 SGHRS and CDR2 YFSETQ. DNA of the CDR3: TGCGCCAGCAGCGAGACGACCGGAGGGCCGGGGGAAGATACGCAGTATTTT. It yields the protein CASSETTGGPGEDTQYF.

This sequence joins TRBV28 and TRBJ2-7, with 9 bases aligning to TRBD1. V was pared by 8 bases and J by 4 bases, with 21 bases of the junction left unmatched. The CDR3 sequence is 18 residues long. From germline, CDR1 is MDHEN and CDR2 SYDVKM. This chain's CDR3 is CASHMAGTGRPGGYEQYF. CDR3 nucleotides: TGTGCCAGCCATATGGCCGGGACAGGGCGCCCAGGGGGTTACGAGCAGTACTTC.

This sequence joins TRBV5-4 and TRBJ1-2; TRBD1 matches 9 bases. Germline V CDR1 and CDR2: SGHNT, YYREEE (reference sequence). The CDR3 is 15 amino acids. V gave up 5 bases and J gave up 0 bases; unmatched junction bases: 5. CDR3 protein: CASSTGGFSNYGYTF. The CDR3 DNA reads as TGTGCCAGCAGTACAGGGGGCTTCTCTAACTATGGCTACACCTTC.

The chain uses TRBV5-8 and TRBJ1-5, with TRBD1 as a possible D gene (6 bases). The CDR3 is 15 residues long. V lost 2 bases, J lost 2 bases, and 11 bases lay in between. CDR1 is SGHTS, CDR2 YDEGEE, per germline. CDR3 coding DNA: TGTGCCAGCAGCTTAGGACAGTATGGCAATCAGCCCCAGCATTTT. Amino acid sequence: CASSLGQYGNQPQHF. Based on the CDR3 plus reference TRBV5-8 and TRBJ1-5, the full variable domain is EAGVTQSPTHLIKTRGQQATLRCSPISGHTSVYWYQQALGLGLQFLLWYDEGEERNRGNFPPRFSGRQFPNYSSELNVNALELEDSALYLCASSLGQYGNQPQHFGDGTRLSIL.

The chain has TRBV21-1 and TRBJ2-7; TRBD2 is taken as the D call from the table, unchecked against the DNA. TRBV21-1 is a known pseudogene. CDR3 size: 16 residues. The CDR3 coding sequence is TGTGCCAGCCCCGGTGCTAGCGGTCCCGAGCCGTCCGAGCAGTACTTC. Its translation: CASPGASGPEPSEQYF.

The rearrangement links TRBV11-2 to TRBJ2-3; 9 bases are shared with TRBD2. The germline V gene has CDR1 SGHAT and CDR2 FQNNGV. The ends lost 4 bases at V and 7 bases at J; junction bases unmatched: 15. This CDR3 comprises 17 residues. The CDR3 DNA follows: TGTGCCAGCAGCTCTACGTTTAGCGGGAGAGACCAAAATACGCAGTATTTT. This encodes CASSSTFSGRDQNTQYF.

The CDR3 region has the DNA TGTGCCAGCAGCTTTGGGGCGTTCTCCAGGACTGAAGCTTTCTTT. This encodes CASSFGAFSRTEAFF. The chain links TRBV5-5 to TRBJ1-1, with a tentative D call TRBD1 (5 bases). This CDR3 spans 15 amino acids. V lost 2 bases, J lost 5 bases, and 16 bases lay in between. In germline, CDR1 is SGHKS, CDR2 YYEKEE (reference sequence).

As concerns this clone: This sample also contains other DNA sequences that code for the same CDR3. The rearrangement uses TRBV15 and TRBJ1-3, with TRBD1 matching 7 bases. This CDR3 is 14 amino acids long. Germline V CDR1 and CDR2: LNHNV, YYDKDF (reference sequence). Trimming at V came to 3 bases and at J to 4 bases, leaving 3 bases not matched to a gene. CDR3: CATSSPGQGNTIYF. In DNA, the CDR3 is TGTGCCACCAGCAGCCCGGGACAGGGAAACACCATATATTTT.

The J gene is TRBJ1-2, the V gene TRBV12-3 or TRBV12-4; the D gene is possibly TRBD1 (5 bases). The V end lost 6 bases, the J end lost 6 bases, and 14 bases lay between the germline ends. The CDR3 runs to 13 residues. DNA for the CDR3: TGTGCCAGCAGCTCCGGGGGGTCAGATGGCTACACCTTC. This gives the protein CASSSGGSDGYTF.

This chain joins TRBV9 and TRBJ2-7; weak D call: TRBD2 (5 bases). Per the germline V gene, CDR1 is SGDLS and CDR2 is YYNGEE. Between the trimmed V and J ends, which lost 0 bases and 4 bases, there was a span of 14 bases. The CDR3 loop spans 15 amino acids. CDR3 DNA sequence: TGTGCCAGCAGCGTAGTACCGGGAAGGAGGTACGAGCAGTACTTC. Amino acids: CASSVVPGRRYEQYF.

The rearrangement links TRBV7-8 to TRBJ1-2; TRBD1 aligns across 11 bases. Germline CDR1 reads SGHVS; CDR2 reads FQNEAQ. The ends lost 3 bases at V and 6 bases at J; junction bases unmatched: 3. The CDR3 length is 14 residues. CDR3 bases: TGTGCCAGCAGCTTCGGACAGGGGGCGCATGGCTACACCTTC. Protein sequence: CASSFGQGAHGYTF.

The rearrangement uses TRBV10-3 and TRBJ1-2; D uncertain. V was pared by 4 bases and J by 2 bases, with 11 bases between. The CDR3 sequence is 14 residues long. Germline V gene data show CDR1 as ENHRY and CDR2 as SYGVKD. The CDR3 DNA reads as TGTGCCATCAGTGCCGTCGAGATGAACTATGGCTACACCTTC. Encoded protein: CAISAVEMNYGYTF.

This clone was seen a single time. The chain is built from TRBV7-9 and TRBJ1-1; TRBD1 agrees at 9 bases. Per germline, CDR1 SEHNR and CDR2 FQNEAQ (reference sequence). This CDR3 is 13 amino acids long. The V segment lost 2 bases and the J segment 7 bases; nucleotides outside the gene matches: 2. The CDR3 region is CASSLWTGVEAFF. CDR3 nucleotide sequence: TGTGCCAGCAGCTTATGGACAGGGGTTGAAGCTTTCTTT.